A single sample gave rise to the 19 T cell receptor beta chains below, sequenced in a study of naive and memory T cell subsets. The beta constant-region primer was an equimolar mix of two oligonucleotides covering TRBC1 and TRBC2. TCRdb fed the UMI-ligation and nested PCR reads into MiXCR, producing one record per CDR3 protein. The sample lists some 150,000 distinct CDR3 sequences, about 17% occurring once. The sequenced sample was naive CD4+ T cells from blood. Receptors originate from a human donor in good health.

The chain employs TRBV15 and TRBJ1-1, with 9 bases fitting TRBD1. The CDR3 runs 16 residues. V shed 1 base and J 0 bases; nucleotides not matched to a gene: 3. The germline gives CDR1 LNHNV, CDR2 YYDKDF (reference sequence). The CDR3 region is CATSRGGQGMNTEAFF. In nucleotides, the CDR3 is TGTGCCACCAGCAGAGGGGGACAGGGAATGAACACTGAAGCTTTCTTT.

The genes are TRBV18 and TRBJ2-7; 8 nucleotides line up with TRBD1. J gave up 5 bases and V 2 bases, and 8 bases lay outside the gene matches. Germline CDR1 reads KGHSH; CDR2 reads LQKENI. The length of the CDR3 is 15 residues. The CDR3 DNA sequence: TGTGCCAGCTCACCATTGGCAGGGGGCTTGAACGAGCAGTACTTC. This codes for CASSPLAGGLNEQYF.

The genes are TRBV4-1 and TRBJ1-5, with TRBD1 as a possible D gene (5 bases). Trimming removed 1 base at V and 6 bases at J, with 16 bases between. This CDR3 comprises 16 residues. Germline V lookup: CDR1 MGHRA, CDR2 YSYEKL. CDR3 residues: CASSQAPGGDSQPQHF. The DNA of the CDR3 is TGCGCCAGCAGCCAAGCCCCGGGGGGAGACAGTCAGCCCCAGCATTTT.

This clonotype was counted a few times. The chain combines TRBV21-1 with TRBJ2-7; no check of the table's D call, TRBD1, against the DNA was made. TRBV21-1 has pseudogene status. The CDR3 contains 13 residues. CDR3 region: CASSTGQGDEQYF. The DNA for the CDR3 is TGTGCCAGCAGCACGGGACAGGGGGACGAGCAGTACTTC.

This chain uses TRBV3-1 with TRBJ1-1; D not certain. Trimming stripped 6 bases from V and 1 base from J, with 9 bases between. Germline assignment: CDR1 LGHDT and CDR2 YNNKEL (reference sequence). CDR3 length equals 13 residues. This CDR3 reads CASRREPNTEAFF. CDR3 bases: TGTGCCAGCAGGAGAGAACCGAACACTGAAGCTTTCTTT.

This sequence joins TRBV27 and TRBJ2-1; D is undetermined. Germline V gives CDR1 MNHEY, CDR2 SMNVEV (reference sequence). The V and J ends lost 6 bases and 2 bases respectively, with 14 bases between them. This CDR3 spans 15 amino acids. The CDR3 region has the DNA TGTGCCAGCAGCCGGACGTGGGGAACCTACAATGAGCAGTTCTTC. Its translation: CASSRTWGTYNEQFF.

The chain employs TRBV18 and TRBJ2-1; 8 bases map to TRBD2. V lost 1 base and J lost 3; bases outside the gene matches: 8. Germline CDR1 and CDR2: KGHSH and LQKENI. The CDR3 has 17 amino acids. CDR3 region: CASSPQVGGRLYNEQFF. In nucleotides, the CDR3 is TGTGCCAGCTCACCACAGGTGGGCGGGAGGCTCTACAATGAGCAGTTCTTC.

The chain employs TRBV12-3 or TRBV12-4 and TRBJ2-4; D may be TRBD1 (5 bases). The CDR3 has 15 amino acids. V lost 3 bases and J lost 2, with 11 bases in between. The DNA for the CDR3 is TGTGCCAGCAGTTTCAGGGCCGCGACCAAAAACATTCAGTACTTC. Amino acid sequence: CASSFRAATKNIQYF.

The J gene is TRBJ1-2, the V gene TRBV10-2; 10 positions agree with TRBD1. The CDR3 length is 15 residues. V lost 4 bases, J lost 4 bases, and 6 bases stayed unmatched. Per germline, CDR1 WSHSY and CDR2 SAAADI. CDR3 nucleotides: TGCGCCAGCAGTGGGGACAGGGGAGTTAGCTATGGCTACACCTTC. Translation: CASSGDRGVSYGYTF.

The rearrangement joins TRBV18 to TRBJ2-4; no clear D gene. The CDR3 covers 14 residues. V lost 0 bases, J lost 9 bases, and 12 bases lay in between. Germline V lookup: CDR1 KGHSH, CDR2 LQKENI. The CDR3 protein is CASSPPGKHGIQYF. CDR3 coding DNA: TGTGCCAGCTCACCACCGGGGAAGCATGGCATTCAGTACTTC. Drawing the rest from reference TRBV18 and TRBJ2-4, the complete variable domain is NAGVMQNPRHLVRRRGQEARLRCSPMKGHSHVYWYRQLPEEGLKFMVYLQKENIIDESGMPKERFSAEFPKEGPSILRIQQVVRGDSAAYFCASSPPGKHGIQYFGAGTRLSVL.

The chain uses TRBV27 and TRBJ1-1; perhaps TRBD1 as D (5 bases). The V end was cut by 5 bases, the J end by 0 bases, with 13 bases between. This CDR3 is 15 amino acids long. Germline lookup yields CDR1 MNHEY and CDR2 SMNVEV (reference sequence). The CDR3 sequence is CASSRPGLLNTEAFF. DNA of the CDR3: TGTGCCAGCAGTCGACCGGGACTCTTGAACACTGAAGCTTTCTTT.

There are a few counts of this clonotype. V usage is TRBV5-1 and J usage is TRBJ2-7; 8 bases align to TRBD1. Germline V lookup: CDR1 SGHRS, CDR2 YFSETQ. V gave up 4 bases and J gave up 2 bases; unmatched junction bases: 5. The length of the CDR3 is 14 residues. The CDR3 DNA is TGCGCCAGCAGCGTGGGACAGGCCACCTACGAGCAGTACTTC. Residues: CASSVGQATYEQYF. The full variable domain, completed using reference TRBV5-1 and TRBJ2-7, is KAGVTQTPRYLIKTRGQQVTLSCSPISGHRSVSWYQQTPGQGLQFLFEYFSETQRNKGNFPGRFSGRQFSNSRSEMNVSTLELGDSALYLCASSVGQATYEQYFGPGTRLTVT.

This clonotype was observed a few times. This rearrangement joins TRBV7-8 to TRBJ2-5, with 8 bases matching TRBD2. Germline loops: CDR1 SGHVS, CDR2 FQNEAQ. CDR3 length: 16 amino acids. J lost 3 bases, V lost 6 bases, and 12 bases had no gene match. The chain's CDR3 is CASSSLLADRKETQYF. CDR3 bases: TGTGCCAGCAGTTCCTTACTAGCGGATAGAAAAGAGACCCAGTACTTC.

This clonotype has just a few counts. This rearrangement joins TRBV19 to TRBJ1-5; D is possibly TRBD1 (6 bases). This CDR3 comprises 19 residues. Germline V CDR1 and CDR2: LNHDA, SQIVND (reference sequence). Trimming removed 4 bases from V and 12 bases from J, with 34 bases in between. DNA of the CDR3: TGTGCCAGTAGTAAGTGGGGGGGGCTCCCAGGGCAGGACCCCGGGCTCCAGCATTTT. Translation: CASSKWGGLPGQDPGLQHF. Variable domain in full (rest from reference TRBV19 and TRBJ1-5): DGGITQSPKYLFRKEGQNVTLSCEQNLNHDAMYWYRQDPGQGLRLIYYSQIVNDFQKGDIAEGYSVSREKKESFPLTVTSAQKNPTAFYLCASSKWGGLPGQDPGLQHFGDGTRLSIL.

The chain couples TRBV20-1 to TRBJ2-5; D possibly corresponds to TRBD2 (5 bases). Germline V CDR1 and CDR2: DFQATT, SNEGSKA (reference sequence). The CDR3 covers 15 residues. V lost 1 base and J 5 bases, leaving 17 bases between the germline ends. CDR3 loop: CSARGGLRDIETQYF. The CDR3 DNA reads as TGCAGTGCTAGAGGCGGGTTGAGGGATATTGAGACCCAGTACTTC.

The rearrangement uses TRBV12-3 or TRBV12-4 and TRBJ2-1; TRBD2 matches 9 bases. J gave up 5 bases and V 5 bases, and 13 bases lay outside the gene matches. The CDR3 is 17 amino acids. The CDR3 sequence is CASSPYSGTSYHNEQFF. The DNA of the CDR3 is TGTGCCAGCAGTCCGTACTCCGGGACTAGCTACCACAATGAGCAGTTCTTC.

V and J are TRBV6-5 and TRBJ2-3; 9 nucleotides match TRBD2. This CDR3 has 16 residues. The J segment lost 5 bases and the V segment lost 5 bases, leaving 11 bases of the junction unmatched. From germline, CDR1 is MNHEY and CDR2 SVGAGI. The CDR3 DNA reads TGTGCCAGCAGTCGAGATAGCGGGAGCTTGAGAGATACGCAGTATTTT. Translated: CASSRDSGSLRDTQYF.

This clonotype has a handful of counts. V usage is TRBV2 and J usage is TRBJ1-1, with D uncertain. The V gene lost 7 bases and the J gene lost 10 bases, with 19 bases spanning the gap. Germline V lookup: CDR1 SNHLY, CDR2 FYNNEI. The CDR3 is 13 residues long. As DNA, the CDR3 is TGTGCCAGCAAAAACGAGGGCCCTCGGAGAGCTTTCTTT. Its protein product is CASKNEGPRRAFF.

This sequence joins TRBV18 and TRBJ2-7; 10 bases match TRBD2. The CDR3 spans 14 residues. CDR1 and CDR2 from the germline V gene are KGHSH and LQKENI. Unmatched junction bases numbered 2, after V lost 3 bases and J lost 3 bases. The CDR3 DNA follows: TGTGCCAGCTCACCCGGGACTAGCGACTACGAGCAGTACTTC. Amino acids: CASSPGTSDYEQYF.